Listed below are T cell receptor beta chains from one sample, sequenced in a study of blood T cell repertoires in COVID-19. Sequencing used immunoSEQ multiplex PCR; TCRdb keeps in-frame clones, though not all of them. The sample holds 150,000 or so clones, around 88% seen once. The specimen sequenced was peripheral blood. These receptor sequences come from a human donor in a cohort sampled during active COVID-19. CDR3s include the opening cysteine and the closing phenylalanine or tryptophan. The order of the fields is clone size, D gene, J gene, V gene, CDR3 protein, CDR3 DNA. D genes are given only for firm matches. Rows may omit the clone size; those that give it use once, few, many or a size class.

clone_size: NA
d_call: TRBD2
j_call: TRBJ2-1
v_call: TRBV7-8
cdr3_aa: CASGSGGDYEQFF
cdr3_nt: TGTGCCAGCGGTAGCGGGGGGGACTATGAGCAGTTCTTC

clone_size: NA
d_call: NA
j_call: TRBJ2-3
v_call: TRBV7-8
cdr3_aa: CASSVPPGMSSTDTQYF
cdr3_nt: TGTGCCAGCAGCGTCCCGCCAGGGATGTCTAGCACAGATACGCAGTATTTT

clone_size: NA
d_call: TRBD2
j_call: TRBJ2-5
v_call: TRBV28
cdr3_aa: CASSFLTSGYQETQYF
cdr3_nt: TGTGCCAGCAGTTTTTTGACTAGCGGGTACCAAGAGACCCAGTACTTC

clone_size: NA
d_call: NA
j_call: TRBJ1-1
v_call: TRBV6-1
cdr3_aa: CASSDRRNTEAFF
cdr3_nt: TGTGCCAGCAGTGACAGGCGGAACACTGAAGCTTTCTTT

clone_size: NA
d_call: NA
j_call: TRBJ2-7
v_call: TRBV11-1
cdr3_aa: CASSLSGFALGEQYF
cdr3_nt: TGTGCCAGCAGCCTCAGCGGGTTCGCCCTGGGCGAGCAGTACTTC

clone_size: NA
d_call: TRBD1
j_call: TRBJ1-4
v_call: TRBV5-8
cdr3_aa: CASSSGQGHEKLFF
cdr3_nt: TGTGCCAGCAGCTCCGGACAGGGCCATGAAAAACTGTTTTTT

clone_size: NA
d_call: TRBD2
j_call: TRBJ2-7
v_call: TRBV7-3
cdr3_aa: CASSLTGTSRYEQYF
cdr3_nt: TGTGCCAGCAGCTTAACCGGGACTAGTCGCTACGAGCAGTACTTC

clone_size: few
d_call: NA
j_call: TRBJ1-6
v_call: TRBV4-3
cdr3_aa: CASSHSGTTYNSPLHF
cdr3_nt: TGCGCCAGCAGCCACTCCGGGACAACCTATAATTCACCCCTCCACTTT

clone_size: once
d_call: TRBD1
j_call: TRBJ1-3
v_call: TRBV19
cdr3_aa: CASSLRDSSGNTIYF
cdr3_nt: TGTGCCAGTAGTCTCCGGGACAGCTCTGGAAACACCATATATTTT

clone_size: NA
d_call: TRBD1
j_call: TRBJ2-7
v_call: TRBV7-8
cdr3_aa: CASSSTGNYEQYF
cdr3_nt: TGTGCCAGCAGCTCGACAGGGAACTACGAGCAGTACTTC

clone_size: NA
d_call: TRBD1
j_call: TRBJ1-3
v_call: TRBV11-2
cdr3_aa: CASSLSGTGPVGNTIYF
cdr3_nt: TGTGCCAGCAGCTTATCCGGGACAGGGCCAGTCGGGAACACCATATATTTT

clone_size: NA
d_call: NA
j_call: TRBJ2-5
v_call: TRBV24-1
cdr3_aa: CATSAMGRGTPQETQYF
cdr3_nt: TGTGCCACCAGTGCCATGGGGCGGGGGACACCTCAAGAGACCCAGTACTTC

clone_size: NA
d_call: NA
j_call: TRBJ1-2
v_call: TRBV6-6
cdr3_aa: CASTVSTIHDGYTF
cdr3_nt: TGTGCCAGCACGGTATCGACAATTCACGATGGCTACACCTTC

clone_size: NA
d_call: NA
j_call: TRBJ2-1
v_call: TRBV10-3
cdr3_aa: CAISEFINEQFF
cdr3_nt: TGTGCCATCAGTGAATTTATCAATGAGCAGTTCTTC

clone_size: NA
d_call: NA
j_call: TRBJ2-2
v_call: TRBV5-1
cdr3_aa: CASSLGLGLGELFF
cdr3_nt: TGCGCCAGCAGCTTGGGGTTGGGACTCGGGGAGCTGTTTTTT

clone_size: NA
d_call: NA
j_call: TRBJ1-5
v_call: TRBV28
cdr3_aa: CASREGRQPQHF
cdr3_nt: TGTGCCAGCCGGGAGGGCCGGCAGCCCCAGCATTTT

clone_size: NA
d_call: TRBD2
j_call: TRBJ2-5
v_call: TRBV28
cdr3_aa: CASSRAGTSRSETQYF
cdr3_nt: TGTGCCAGCAGTAGAGCCGGGACTAGTAGATCAGAGACCCAGTACTTC

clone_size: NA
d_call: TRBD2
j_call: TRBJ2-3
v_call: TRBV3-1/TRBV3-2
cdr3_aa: CASSPGLAGGRNTDTQYF
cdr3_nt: TGTGCCAGCAGCCCAGGACTAGCGGGAGGGCGTAACACAGATACGCAGTATTTT

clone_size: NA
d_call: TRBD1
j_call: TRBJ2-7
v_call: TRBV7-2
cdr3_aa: CASSWDRGHYEQYF
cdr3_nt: TGTGCCAGCAGCTGGGACAGGGGGCACTACGAGCAGTACTTC

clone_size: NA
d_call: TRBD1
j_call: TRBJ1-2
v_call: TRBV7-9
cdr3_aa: CASSGTGVGYGYTF
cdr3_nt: TGTGCCAGCAGCGGTACAGGGGTAGGCTATGGCTACACCTTC

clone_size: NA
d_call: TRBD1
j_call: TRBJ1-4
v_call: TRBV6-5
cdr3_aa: CASRDRGREKLFF
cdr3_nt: TGTGCCAGCAGGGACAGGGGGCGAGAAAAACTGTTTTTT

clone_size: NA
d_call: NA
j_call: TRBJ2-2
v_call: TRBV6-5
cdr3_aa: CASSYLRGGGELFF
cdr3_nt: TGTGCCAGCAGTTATCTCAGGGGTGGCGGGGAGCTGTTTTTT

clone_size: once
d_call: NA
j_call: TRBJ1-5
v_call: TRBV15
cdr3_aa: CATSGGGLSNQPQHF
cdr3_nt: TGTGCCACCAGCGGGGGGGGCCTCAGCAATCAGCCCCAGCATTTT

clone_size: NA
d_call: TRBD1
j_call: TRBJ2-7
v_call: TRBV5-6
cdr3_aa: CASSRGQGPFLQSYEQYF
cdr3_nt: TGTGCCAGCAGCCGGGGACAGGGCCCTTTTCTCCAATCCTACGAGCAGTACTTC

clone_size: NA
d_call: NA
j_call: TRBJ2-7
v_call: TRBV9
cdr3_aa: CASSPRQQTYEQYF
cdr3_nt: TGTGCCAGCAGCCCCCGACAGCAGACCTACGAGCAGTACTTC

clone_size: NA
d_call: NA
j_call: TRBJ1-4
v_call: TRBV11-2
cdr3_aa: CASSLVGNEGEKLFF
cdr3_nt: TGTGCCAGCAGCTTAGTGGGGAACGAGGGTGAAAAACTGTTTTTT

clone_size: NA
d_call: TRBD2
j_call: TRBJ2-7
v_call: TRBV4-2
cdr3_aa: CASSQAYRLAGGGSYEQYF
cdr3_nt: TGTGCCAGCAGCCAAGCCTATCGATTAGCGGGAGGGGGCTCCTACGAGCAGTACTTC

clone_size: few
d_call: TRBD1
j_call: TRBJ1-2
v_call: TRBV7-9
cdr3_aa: CASSPARQGVRGYTF
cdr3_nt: TGTGCCAGCAGCCCAGCGAGACAGGGGGTGAGGGGCTACACCTTC

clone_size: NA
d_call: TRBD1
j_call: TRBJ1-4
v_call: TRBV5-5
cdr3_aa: CASSSQGIEEKLFF
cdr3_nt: TGTGCCAGCAGCTCACAGGGGATTGAGGAAAAACTGTTTTTT

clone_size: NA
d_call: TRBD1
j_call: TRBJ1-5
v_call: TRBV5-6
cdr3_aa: CASSRGQGRNQPQHF
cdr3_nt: TGTGCCAGCAGCCGTGGACAGGGAAGAAATCAGCCCCAGCATTTT

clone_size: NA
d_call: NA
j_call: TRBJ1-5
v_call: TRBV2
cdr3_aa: CASKDQGGSQPQHF
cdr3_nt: TGTGCCAGCAAGGATCAGGGAGGCAGTCAGCCCCAGCATTTT

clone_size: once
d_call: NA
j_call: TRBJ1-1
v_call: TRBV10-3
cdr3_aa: CAIKRDILNTEAFF
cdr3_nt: TGTGCCATCAAGCGGGACATCTTGAACACTGAAGCTTTCTTT

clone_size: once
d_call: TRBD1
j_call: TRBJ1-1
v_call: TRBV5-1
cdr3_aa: CASSPGTGVRDTEAFF
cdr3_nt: TGCGCCAGCAGCCCTGGGACAGGAGTTCGAGACACTGAAGCTTTCTTT

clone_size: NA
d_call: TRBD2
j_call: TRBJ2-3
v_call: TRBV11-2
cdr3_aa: CASSLERGGTDTQYF
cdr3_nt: TGTGCCAGCAGCTTAGAGCGGGGGGGGACAGATACGCAGTATTTT